Listed below are T cell receptor beta chains from one sample, sequenced in a study of T cell clones after liver transplantation. The table came from immunoSEQ multiplex PCR; TCRdb's copy has only in-frame clones and leaves some out. The sample contains 45,000 to 60,000 clones, less than 90% of which appear only once. Material: CD8+ T cells from blood, obtained 12 months after liver transplant. All receptors derive from a human patient who received a liver transplant. Some T cells may be the graft donor's. Both conserved end residues are part of each CDR3. D genes are given only for firm matches. The size field is filled for only some rows; it gives once, few, many or a size class.

D,J,size,V,CDR3,DNA
NA,TRBJ2-5,NA,TRBV10-3,CAISEPGTWEETQYF,TGTGCCATCAGTGAGCCAGGGACGTGGGAGGAGACCCAGTACTTC
TRBD1,TRBJ2-3,NA,TRBV11-2,CASSLGPGTGFPDTQYF,TGTGCCAGCAGCTTAGGGCCCGGGACAGGGTTCCCAGATACGCAGTATTTT
NA,TRBJ2-7,NA,TRBV27,CASSLSPGTGASNEQYF,TGTGCCAGCAGTTTATCACCCGGGACTGGAGCTAGTAATGAGCAGTACTTC
NA,TRBJ1-1,NA,TRBV5-4,CASSLGPENTEAFF,TGTGCCAGCAGCTTGGGTCCCGAGAACACTGAAGCTTTCTTT
TRBD1,TRBJ1-5,few,TRBV28,CASSFDRGQQPQHF,TGTGCCAGCAGTTTCGACAGGGGGCAGCAGCCCCAGCATTTT
NA,TRBJ2-5,NA,TRBV7-8,CASSLESLGREEETQYF,TGTGCCAGCAGCTTAGAAAGTTTGGGCAGGGAGGAAGAGACCCAGTACTTC
TRBD2,TRBJ2-1,few,TRBV4-1,CASSQDPSGVNNEQFF,TGCGCCAGCAGCCAAGACCCTAGCGGGGTCAACAATGAGCAGTTCTTC
TRBD1,TRBJ2-7,NA,TRBV19,CASKEPRTGSSYEQYF,TGTGCCAGTAAAGAACCCCGGACAGGGAGCTCCTACGAGCAGTACTTC
TRBD2,TRBJ2-3,few,TRBV6-4,CASSDLAGEGSDTQYF,TGTGCCAGCAGTGACTTAGCGGGAGAAGGATCAGATACGCAGTATTTT
NA,TRBJ2-1,NA,TRBV11-3,CASRDGDNEQFF,TGTGCCAGCAGAGACGGGGACAATGAGCAGTTCTTC
NA,TRBJ2-7,NA,TRBV27,CASSFHRNGHEQYF,TGTGCCAGCAGTTTTCACAGGAACGGCCACGAGCAGTACTTC
NA,TRBJ2-1,few,TRBV5-4,CASSLYNEQFF,TGTGCCAGCAGCCTGTACAATGAGCAGTTCTTC
TRBD2,TRBJ2-1,NA,TRBV4-1,CASSQVPSGSYNEQFF,TGCGCCAGCAGCCAAGTCCCTAGCGGATCCTACAATGAGCAGTTCTTC
TRBD1,TRBJ2-7,NA,TRBV28,CATGPQGTDEQYF,TGTGCCACCGGGCCACAGGGGACGGACGAGCAGTACTTC
NA,TRBJ2-3,NA,TRBV7-6,CASSPSTSTDTQYF,TGTGCCAGCAGCCCCTCCACAAGCACAGATACGCAGTATTTT
TRBD2,TRBJ2-7,NA,TRBV19,CASRPGLAGEQYF,TGTGCCAGTAGACCGGGACTAGCGGGGGAGCAGTACTTC
NA,TRBJ2-7,NA,TRBV7-8,CASSPGGGGYEQYF,TGTGCCAGCAGCCCAGGGGGCGGGGGCTACGAGCAGTACTTC
NA,TRBJ1-5,NA,TRBV30,CAWSVGGEGFNQPQHF,TGTGCCTGGAGTGTGGGTGGGGAGGGCTTCAATCAGCCCCAGCATTTT
TRBD1,TRBJ2-2,NA,TRBV19,CASSIPLDRENTGELFF,TGTGCCAGTAGTATACCCTTGGACAGGGAGAACACCGGGGAGCTGTTTTTT
NA,TRBJ2-2,NA,TRBV5-4,CASSFDSNTGELFF,TGTGCCAGCAGCTTCGACTCGAACACCGGGGAGCTGTTTTTT
NA,TRBJ2-1,NA,TRBV30,CAWSVGRSSYNEQFF,TGTGCCTGGAGTGTAGGACGGAGCTCCTACAATGAGCAGTTCTTC
TRBD1,TRBJ1-2,NA,TRBV27,CASSPSQGAIYGYTF,TGTGCCAGCAGTCCAAGTCAGGGGGCGATCTATGGCTACACCTTC
NA,TRBJ2-3,NA,TRBV9,CASSVGDSATDTQYF,TGTGCCAGCAGCGTAGGGGATAGCGCCACAGATACGCAGTATTTT
NA,TRBJ2-7,NA,TRBV28,CASSLLSGPYEQYF,TGTGCCAGCAGTTTATTATCGGGACCCTACGAGCAGTACTTC
NA,TRBJ1-1,once,TRBV19,CASSGGSEAFF,TGTGCCAGCTCGGGAGGGTCTGAAGCTTTCTTT
TRBD2,TRBJ2-5,NA,TRBV10-3,CAISESVLAGSQETQYF,TGTGCCATCAGTGAGTCTGTCCTAGCGGGGTCCCAAGAGACCCAGTACTTC
NA,TRBJ2-2,NA,TRBV27,CASSLSSGELFF,TGTGCCAGCAGTTTGAGTTCCGGGGAGCTGTTTTTT
NA,TRBJ1-2,NA,TRBV27,CASSLSGGDLYGYTF,TGTGCCAGCAGTTTATCTGGCGGGGACCTCTATGGCTACACCTTC
NA,TRBJ2-4,NA,TRBV19,CASASGLKNIQYF,TGTGCCAGTGCCTCGGGACTTAAAAACATTCAGTACTTC
NA,TRBJ1-5,NA,TRBV19,CASSIVGGQPQHF,TGTGCCAGTAGTATAGTTGGAGGACAGCCCCAGCATTTT
NA,TRBJ2-2,few,TRBV28,CASSPGPFTGELFF,TGTGCCAGCAGTCCTGGCCCTTTCACCGGGGAGCTGTTTTTT
NA,TRBJ1-5,few,TRBV28,CASSAWQSGKLQHF,TGTGCCAGCAGTGCCTGGCAGAGTGGCAAGCTCCAGCATTTT
TRBD2,TRBJ2-3,NA,TRBV6-5,CASGSLAGMDTQYF,TGTGCCAGCGGGTCCTTAGCGGGAATGGATACGCAGTATTTT
TRBD2,TRBJ2-7,NA,TRBV4-3,CASSQGVREQYEQYF,TGCGCCAGCAGCCAAGGTGTGCGGGAGCAGTACGAGCAGTACTTC
NA,TRBJ2-7,NA,TRBV6-1,CASNQAGIYEQYF,TGTGCCAGCAATCAAGCGGGTATCTACGAGCAGTACTTC
NA,TRBJ1-5,NA,TRBV27,CASSLIRSNQPQHF,TGTGCCAGCAGTTTGATCAGGAGCAATCAGCCCCAGCATTTT
NA,TRBJ2-2,NA,TRBV9,CASSVAGVVANTGELFF,TGTGCCAGCAGCGTAGCTGGGGTTGTAGCCAACACCGGGGAGCTGTTTTTT
TRBD1,TRBJ2-7,once,TRBV7-8,CASSLGQGAYEQYF,TGTGCCAGCAGCTTAGGGCAGGGGGCCTACGAGCAGTACTTC
TRBD1,TRBJ1-1,NA,TRBV5-4,CASSARDSTEAFF,TGTGCCAGCAGCGCCCGGGACAGCACTGAAGCTTTCTTT
NA,TRBJ2-1,NA,TRBV28,CASSFNRIDEQFF,TGTGCCAGCAGTTTCAACAGGATCGATGAGCAGTTCTTC
TRBD1,TRBJ2-7,NA,TRBV7-6,CASSLDRGHEQYF,TGTGCCAGCAGCTTGGACAGGGGCCACGAGCAGTACTTC
TRBD2,TRBJ2-1,few,TRBV7-9,CASSLGLAREDEQFF,TGTGCCAGCAGCTTAGGTCTAGCCCGGGAGGATGAGCAGTTCTTC
TRBD1,TRBJ2-7,NA,TRBV7-9,CASSLEGTGSYEQYF,TGTGCCAGCAGCTTAGAAGGGACAGGGAGCTACGAGCAGTACTTC
TRBD2,TRBJ2-1,NA,TRBV27,CASRLAGTPSEQFF,TGTGCCAGCAGACTAGCGGGGACCCCCAGTGAGCAGTTCTTC
TRBD2,TRBJ2-3,NA,TRBV27,CASSLGGGGNTQYF,TGTGCCAGCAGTTTAGGGGGGGGAGGGAATACGCAGTATTTT
NA,TRBJ1-5,NA,TRBV4-3,CASSQERTPYQPQHF,TGCGCCAGCAGCCAAGAGAGGACACCCTATCAGCCCCAGCATTTT
NA,TRBJ2-6,NA,TRBV28,CASSRYLGAGANVLTF,TGTGCCAGCAGCCGATATCTGGGGGCTGGGGCCAACGTCCTGACTTTC
NA,TRBJ1-2,NA,TRBV6-6,CASCGNTYGYTF,TGTGCCAGCTGCGGCAACACGTATGGCTACACCTTC
NA,TRBJ1-5,NA,TRBV19,CASSSADGWSVLEPQHF,TGTGCCAGTAGTTCCGCGGACGGTTGGAGTGTTCTCGAGCCCCAGCATTTT
NA,TRBJ1-2,once,TRBV28,CASSFLPPYGYTF,TGTGCCAGCAGTTTCCTACCTCCCTATGGCTACACCTTC
TRBD1,TRBJ1-4,NA,TRBV4-1,CASSQDPGGNEKLFF,TGCGCCAGCAGCCAAGACCCAGGGGGGAATGAAAAACTGTTTTTT
NA,TRBJ1-5,NA,TRBV27,CASSLSSRMSQHF,TGTGCCAGCAGTTTATCGTCCCGCATGTCCCAGCATTTT
NA,TRBJ2-7,NA,TRBV7-9,CASSYLRGHEQYF,TGTGCCAGCAGCTATCTACGGGGCCACGAGCAGTACTTC
NA,TRBJ2-7,NA,TRBV28,CASSPFGETYEQYF,TGTGCCAGCAGCCCTTTTGGGGAAACCTACGAGCAGTACTTC
TRBD1,TRBJ2-7,few,TRBV19,CASSRGGALSEQYF,TGTGCCAGTAGTCGAGGGGGCGCTCTGTCCGAGCAGTACTTC
TRBD1,TRBJ2-7,NA,TRBV27,CASSSPGTGWEYEQYF,TGTGCCAGCAGTTCCCCCGGGACAGGGTGGGAATACGAGCAGTACTTC
NA,TRBJ2-6,NA,TRBV19,CASSIYSGANVLTF,TGTGCCAGTAGTATATACTCTGGGGCCAACGTCCTGACTTTC
NA,TRBJ2-2,once,TRBV10-3,CAISESNIRGRTGELFF,TGTGCCATCAGTGAGTCGAATATTAGGGGACGGACCGGGGAGCTGTTTTTT
NA,TRBJ1-5,NA,TRBV6-6,CASSYSGAPQPQHF,TGTGCCAGCAGTTACTCTGGGGCACCCCAGCCCCAGCATTTT
TRBD1,TRBJ2-7,NA,TRBV9,CASSASGTGYEQYF,TGTGCCAGCAGCGCCTCCGGGACAGGGTACGAGCAGTACTTC